This record looks at one TCR beta chain sequence and its context. Its antigen remains unknown. These data originate in a study of blood T cells in healthy people across ages. The study, taken as a whole, reports: More naive CD4+ cells and higher diversity marked long-lived donors relative to aged donors.

Trimming took 0 bases from V and 0 from J, leaving 12 bases between them. In germline, CDR1 is SGDLS, CDR2 YYNGEE. This CDR3 has 17 amino acids. Combining a sample-barcoded 5' primer with a J-beta primer mix, a second PCR ran for roughly 7 to 12 cycles. TCRdb reprocessed the 5' RACE reads via MiXCR and lists one record per CDR3 protein. The sample consists of 1.5 million to 2 million distinct CDR3 sequences, 28% of them appearing once. The genes are TRBV9 and TRBJ1-4; no clear D gene. The source is a woman aged 30 to 39 in good health. Input material: blood. Here the CDR3 reads CASSVGALGTTNEKLFF. The DNA for the CDR3 is TGTGCCAGCAGCGTAGGGGCTTTGGGGACAACTAATGAAAAACTGTTTTTT.